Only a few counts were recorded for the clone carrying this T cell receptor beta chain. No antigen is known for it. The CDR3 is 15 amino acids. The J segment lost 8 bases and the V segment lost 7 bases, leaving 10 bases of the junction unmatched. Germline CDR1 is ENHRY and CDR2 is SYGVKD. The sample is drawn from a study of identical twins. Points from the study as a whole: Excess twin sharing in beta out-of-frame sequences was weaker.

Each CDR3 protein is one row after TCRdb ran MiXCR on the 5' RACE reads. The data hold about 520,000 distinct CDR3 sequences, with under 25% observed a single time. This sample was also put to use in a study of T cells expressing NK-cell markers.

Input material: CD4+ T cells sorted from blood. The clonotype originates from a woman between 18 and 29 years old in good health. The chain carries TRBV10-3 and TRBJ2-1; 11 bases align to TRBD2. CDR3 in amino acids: CAIKDPGLAAHEQFF. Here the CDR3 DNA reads TGTGCCATCAAGGATCCGGGACTAGCGGCTCATGAGCAGTTCTTC.